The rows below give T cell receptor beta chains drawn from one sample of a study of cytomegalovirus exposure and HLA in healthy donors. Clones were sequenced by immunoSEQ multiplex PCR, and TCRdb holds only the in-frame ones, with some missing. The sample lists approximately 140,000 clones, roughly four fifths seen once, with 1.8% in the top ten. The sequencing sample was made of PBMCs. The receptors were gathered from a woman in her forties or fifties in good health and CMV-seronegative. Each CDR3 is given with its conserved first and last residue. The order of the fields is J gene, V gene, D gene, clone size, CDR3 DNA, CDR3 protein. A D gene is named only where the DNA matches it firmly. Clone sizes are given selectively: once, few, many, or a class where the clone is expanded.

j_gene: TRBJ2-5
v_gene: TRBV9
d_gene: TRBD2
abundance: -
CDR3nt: TGTGCCAGCAGCGTCAAGGGTGGAGGGACTAGCGGGATGCAAGAGACCCAGTACTTC
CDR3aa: CASSVKGGGTSGMQETQYF

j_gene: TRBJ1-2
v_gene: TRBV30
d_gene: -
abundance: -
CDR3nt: TGTGCCTGGAGTGTACTTCGGGCAGGGAGGAATGGCTACACCTTC
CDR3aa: CAWSVLRAGRNGYTF

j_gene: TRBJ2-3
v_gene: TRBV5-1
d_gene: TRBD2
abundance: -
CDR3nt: TGCGCCAGCAGCAGACCAGCGGGAGCGGGGACAGATACGCAGTATTTT
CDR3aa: CASSRPAGAGTDTQYF

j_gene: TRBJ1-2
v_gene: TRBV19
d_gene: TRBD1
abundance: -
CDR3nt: TGTGCCAGTAGTCCCGACAGGGGATCTAACTATGGCTACACCTTC
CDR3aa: CASSPDRGSNYGYTF

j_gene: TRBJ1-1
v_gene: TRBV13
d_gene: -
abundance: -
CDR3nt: TGTGCCAGCAGCTTAGGGTTACAGGGTTCCGAAGCTTTCTTT
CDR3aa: CASSLGLQGSEAFF

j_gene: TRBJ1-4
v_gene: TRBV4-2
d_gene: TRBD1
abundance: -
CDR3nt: TGTGCCAGCAGCCAAGGGGACAGGGGAAGATGGGCTAATGAAAAACTGTTTTTT
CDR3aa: CASSQGDRGRWANEKLFF

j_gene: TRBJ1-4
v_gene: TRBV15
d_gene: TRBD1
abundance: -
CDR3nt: TGTGCCACCAGCAGAGCCCTTATGGGGACAGGGGATTCAACTAATGAAAAACTGTTTTTT
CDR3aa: CATSRALMGTGDSTNEKLFF

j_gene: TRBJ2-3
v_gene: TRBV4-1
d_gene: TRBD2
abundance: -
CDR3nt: TGCGCCAGTGGGTTAGCGGGAGATCCAGATACGCAGTATTTT
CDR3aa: CASGLAGDPDTQYF

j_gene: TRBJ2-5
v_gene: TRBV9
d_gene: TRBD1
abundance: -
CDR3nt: TGTGCCAGCAGCGTGACAGGGTTCCAAGAGACCCAGTACTTC
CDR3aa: CASSVTGFQETQYF

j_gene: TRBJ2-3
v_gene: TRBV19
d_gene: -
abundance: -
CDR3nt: TGTGCCAGTAGTATCTCAGTTAGCACAGATACGCAGTATTTT
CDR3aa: CASSISVSTDTQYF

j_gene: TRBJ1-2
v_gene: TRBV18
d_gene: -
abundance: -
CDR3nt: TGTGCCAGCTCACCGGAACAGGAGTATGGCTACACCTTC
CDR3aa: CASSPEQEYGYTF

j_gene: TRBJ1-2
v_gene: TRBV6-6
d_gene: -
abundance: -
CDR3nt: TGTGCCAGCAGCTTCTTCGGAGGGTCTGAAGATGGCTACACCTTC
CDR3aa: CASSFFGGSEDGYTF

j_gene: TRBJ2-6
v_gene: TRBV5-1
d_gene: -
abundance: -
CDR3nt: TGCGCCAGCAGCCTTGACCCCTCTGGGGCCAACGTCCTGCCTTTC
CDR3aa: CASSLDPSGANVLPF

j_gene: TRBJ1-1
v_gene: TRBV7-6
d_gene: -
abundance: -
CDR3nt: TGTGCCAGCAGCTTGGTGGCCGAGGGAGCTTTCTTT
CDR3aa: CASSLVAEGAFF

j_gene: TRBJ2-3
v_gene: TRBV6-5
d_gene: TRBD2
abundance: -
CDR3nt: TGTGCCACTGCCGGGACTAGGGTAGATACGCAGTATTTT
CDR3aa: CATAGTRVDTQYF

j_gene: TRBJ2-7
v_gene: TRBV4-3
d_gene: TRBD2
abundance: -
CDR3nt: TGCGCCAGCAGCCAGATTGTTAGCGGGAGTTCCGAGCAGTACTTC
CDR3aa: CASSQIVSGSSEQYF

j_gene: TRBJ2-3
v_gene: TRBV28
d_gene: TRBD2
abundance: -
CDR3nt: TGTGCCAGCAAGGGGCTAGCGGGAGGAGGCACAGATACGCAGTATTTT
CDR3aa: CASKGLAGGGTDTQYF

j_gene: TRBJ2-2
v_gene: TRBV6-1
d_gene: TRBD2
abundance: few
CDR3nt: TGTGCCAGCAGCAGTAGCGGGAGCGACACCGGGGAGCTGTTTTTT
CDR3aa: CASSSSGSDTGELFF

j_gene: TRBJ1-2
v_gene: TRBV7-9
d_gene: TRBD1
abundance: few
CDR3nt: TGTGCCAGCAGCTTATCCCGTGGACAGGGGGACTATGGCTACACCTTC
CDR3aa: CASSLSRGQGDYGYTF

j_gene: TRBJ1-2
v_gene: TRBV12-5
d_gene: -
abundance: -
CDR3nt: TGTGCTAGTGGTTTGCGGGGGGACTATGGCTACACCTTC
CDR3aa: CASGLRGDYGYTF

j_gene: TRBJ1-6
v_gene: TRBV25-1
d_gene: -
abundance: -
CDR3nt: TGTGCCAGCAATTCAGGGGCCGGCTCCTATAATTCACCCCTCCACTTT
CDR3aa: CASNSGAGSYNSPLHF

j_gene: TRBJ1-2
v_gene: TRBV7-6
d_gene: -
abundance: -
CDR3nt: TGTGCCAGCAGCTTAGAATCAGGGTTCTATGGCTACACCTTC
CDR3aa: CASSLESGFYGYTF

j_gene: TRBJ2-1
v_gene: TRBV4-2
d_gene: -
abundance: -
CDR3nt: TGTGCCAGCAGCCAAGAAGGGACTTTTGAGCAGTTCTTC
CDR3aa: CASSQEGTFEQFF

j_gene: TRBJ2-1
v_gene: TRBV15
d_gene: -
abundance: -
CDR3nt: TGTGCCACCAGCAGAGTAGCAGGGAACAATGAGCAGTTCTTC
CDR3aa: CATSRVAGNNEQFF

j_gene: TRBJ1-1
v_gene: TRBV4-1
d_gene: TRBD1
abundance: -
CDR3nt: TGCGCCAGCAGCAAGACAGGGGCGAACCTAATGAACACTGAAGCTTTCTTT
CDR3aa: CASSKTGANLMNTEAFF

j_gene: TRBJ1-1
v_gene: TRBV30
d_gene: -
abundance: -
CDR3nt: TGTGCCTGGAGGGTCGGGGGGGCAAATACTGAAGCTTTCTTT
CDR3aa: CAWRVGGANTEAFF

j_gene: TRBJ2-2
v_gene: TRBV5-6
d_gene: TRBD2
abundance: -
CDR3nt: TGTGCCAGCAGCCAAACCGGGACTAGCACTAGGGAGCTGTTTTTT
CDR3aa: CASSQTGTSTRELFF

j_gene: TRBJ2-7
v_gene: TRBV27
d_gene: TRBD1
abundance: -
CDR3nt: TGTGCCAGCAGGAAGGGACAGGGGACCACCTACGAGCAGTACTTC
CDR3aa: CASRKGQGTTYEQYF

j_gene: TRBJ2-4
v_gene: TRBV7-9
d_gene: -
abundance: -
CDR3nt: TGTACCAGCACCGTTGGGCTAGCTGGGAGTGCCAAAAACATTCAGTACTTC
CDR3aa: CTSTVGLAGSAKNIQYF